This record concerns one T cell receptor (beta chain) sequence. What it recognizes is unknown. The data were obtained in a study of blood T cells in healthy people across ages. Every donor provided around 9.5 milliliters of peripheral blood. Researchers report isolating at least 6.5 million PBMCs per sample. A second PCR, run for about 6 to 12 cycles, used a sample-barcoded 5' primer plus a J-beta primer mix. MiXCR, run by TCRdb on the 5' RACE reads, gives a single entry per CDR3 protein. Of about 620,000 distinct CDR3 sequences detected, under 25% appear once; the ten largest clones hold roughly 3.6%. General study points: Older individuals had lower TCR beta diversity per million T cells (the decline was roughly linear).

V was clipped by 6 bases and J by 7 bases; unmatched bases: 8. This CDR3 contains 13 residues. The V gene is TRBV12-3 or TRBV12-4, the J gene TRBJ2-7, with TRBD1 identical over 8 bases. This TCR came from a man aged 70 or older in good health. The sequenced sample consisted of blood. The CDR3 reads CASSQDRAEEQYF. In DNA form, the CDR3 reads TGTGCCAGCAGCCAGGACAGGGCGGAGGAGCAGTACTTC.